Below, 26 T cell receptor beta chains from the same sample are listed, as sequenced in a study of T-cell memory formation after mild COVID-19. A single record per CDR3 protein comes from TCRdb applying MiXCR to the 5' RACE reads. The sample lists roughly 600,000 distinct CDR3 sequences, roughly 18% occurring once. The sample taken for sequencing was PBMCs or a T cell subset sorted from them (not recorded which). Receptors were obtained from an adult woman who had mild COVID-19 (a few samples of this study predate the infection). Cell type and time point are not known.

This clonotype was seen a handful of times. The J gene is TRBJ2-7, the V gene TRBV4-3; a weak D match, TRBD1 (5 bases). V was trimmed by 0 bases and J by 2 bases, leaving 11 bases between them. CDR1 is LGHNA, CDR2 YSLEER, per germline. The length of the CDR3 is 15 residues. CDR3 amino acids: CASSQDWAGPYEQYF. CDR3 bases: TGCGCCAGCAGCCAAGACTGGGCAGGGCCCTACGAGCAGTACTTC.

The V and J genes are TRBV6-5 and TRBJ2-1, with D perhaps TRBD1 or TRBD2 (6 bases each). V lost 6 bases and J lost 8, with 14 bases in between. Germline CDR1 reads MNHEY; CDR2 reads SVGAGI. The CDR3 sequence is 13 residues long. The CDR3 loop reads CASSPPRGHEQFF. The CDR3 nucleotides read TGTGCCAGCAGCCCTCCCCGGGGGCATGAGCAGTTCTTC.

This clonotype has ten or more counts. The CDR3 sequence is CASSLTRSTEAFF. CDR3 in DNA: TGTGCCAGCAGCCTGACTAGGAGCACTGAAGCTTTCTTT. This chain links TRBV7-3 with TRBJ1-1, with D uncertain. The CDR3 length is 13 residues. Trimming took 5 bases from V and 4 from J, leaving 11 bases between them. Germline V gene sequence: CDR1 SGHTA, CDR2 FQGTGA.

This clonotype has only a few counts. The chain links TRBV7-2 to TRBJ1-1; D gene unclear. The CDR3 totals 12 residues. Trimming shortened V by 4 bases and J by 5 bases, and 8 bases separated the two germline ends. Germline loops: CDR1 SGHTA, CDR2 FQGNSA. The DNA for the CDR3 is TGTGCCAGCAGCTGGCGGACTACTGAAGCTTTCTTT. Translation: CASSWRTTEAFF.

The V call is TRBV7-2, the J call TRBJ1-2, with a weak D call TRBD1 (5 bases). The V gene lost 5 bases and the J gene lost 4 bases, with 8 bases spanning the gap. The CDR3 sequence is 12 residues long. CDR1 SGHTA and CDR2 FQGNSA come from the germline V gene. CDR3: CASSPGIYGYTF. As DNA, the CDR3 is TGTGCCAGCAGCCCAGGGATCTATGGCTACACCTTC.

The J gene is TRBJ2-3, the V gene TRBV29-1; D gene unclear. Germline loops: CDR1 SQVTM, CDR2 ANQGSEA. Trimming took off 4 bases at V and 6 bases at J, with 8 bases between the two ends. This CDR3 contains 11 residues. The chain's CDR3 is CSVAPWDTQYF. The CDR3 bases are TGCAGCGTTGCCCCGTGGGATACGCAGTATTTT.

V is TRBV5-1 and J is TRBJ2-1; 10 nucleotides match TRBD1. This CDR3 is 15 amino acids long. In germline, CDR1 is SGHRS, CDR2 YFSETQ. V trimming: 2 bases; J trimming: 8 bases; junction bases outside the gene matches: 7. CDR3 bases: TGCGCCAGCAGCTTTGACAGGGGGCTTATCCATGAGCAGTTCTTC. This translates into CASSFDRGLIHEQFF.

The chain joins TRBV15 to TRBJ1-2, with 7 bases identical to TRBD1. The CDR3 contains 16 residues. CDR1 and CDR2 from the germline V gene are LNHNV and YYDKDF (reference sequence). V trimming: 4 bases; J trimming: 0 bases; junction bases outside the gene matches: 8. This chain's CDR3 is CATSTTGTASNYGYTF. The DNA for the CDR3 is TGTGCCACCAGCACCACGGGGACAGCGTCTAACTATGGCTACACCTTC.

Only a few counts were recorded for this clonotype. The rearrangement links TRBV18 to TRBJ2-1; TRBD2 matches 9 bases. This CDR3 has 14 amino acids. V shed 2 bases, J shed 8 bases, and the junction held 4 bases outside the gene matches. CDR1 KGHSH and CDR2 LQKENI come from the germline V gene. DNA for the CDR3: TGTGCCAGCTCACCATTGCGGGGGGGCTATGAGCAGTTCTTC. Residues: CASSPLRGGYEQFF. Full variable domain (remainder filled in from reference TRBV18 and TRBJ2-1): NAGVMQNPRHLVRRRGQEARLRCSPMKGHSHVYWYRQLPEEGLKFMVYLQKENIIDESGMPKERFSAEFPKEGPSILRIQQVVRGDSAAYFCASSPLRGGYEQFFGPGTRLTVL.

The chain couples TRBV24-1 to TRBJ2-1, with 8 bases lining up with TRBD1. Germline trimming cut 4 bases from V and 6 bases from J; bases unmatched to any gene: 4. The CDR3 length is 14 residues. Germline lookup yields CDR1 KGHDR and CDR2 SFDVKD. CDR3 in DNA: TGTGCCACCAGTGACCCCACAGGGGGCAATGAGCAGTTCTTC. Translating it yields CATSDPTGGNEQFF.

This clonotype was seen repeatedly, ten times or more. J is TRBJ1-5 and V is TRBV19; perhaps TRBD1 as D (5 bases). The CDR3 runs to 14 residues. V lost 5 bases and J lost 7, with 15 bases in between. Germline V gene sequence: CDR1 LNHDA, CDR2 SQIVND (reference sequence). Written as DNA, the CDR3 is TGTGCCAGTAGTCGGCAGCCCTGGGGGCAGCCCCAGCATTTT. It codes for CASSRQPWGQPQHF. Filled out from reference TRBV19 and TRBJ1-5, the complete variable domain reads DGGITQSPKYLFRKEGQNVTLSCEQNLNHDAMYWYRQDPGQGLRLIYYSQIVNDFQKGDIAEGYSVSREKKESFPLTVTSAQKNPTAFYLCASSRQPWGQPQHFGDGTRLSIL.

The chain has TRBV7-3 and TRBJ2-1; D may be TRBD2 (5 bases). Germline CDR1 reads SGHTA; CDR2 reads FQGTGA. Trimming removed 5 bases from V and 7 bases from J, with 18 bases in between. The CDR3 spans 15 residues. The CDR3 is CASSPARARMNEQFF. DNA of the CDR3: TGTGCCAGCAGCCCGGCGAGGGCCCGTATGAATGAGCAGTTCTTC. Together with reference TRBV7-3 and TRBJ2-1, the CDR3 gives the full variable domain: GAGVSQTPSNKVTEKGKYVELRCDPISGHTALYWYRQSLGQGPEFLIYFQGTGAADDSGLPNDRFFAVRPEGSVSTLKIQRTERGDSAVYLCASSPARARMNEQFFGPGTRLTVL.

V gene TRBV3-1 combines with J gene TRBJ2-2; D uncertain. CDR1 is LGHDT, CDR2 YNNKEL, per germline (reference sequence). V was clipped by 4 bases and J by 8 bases, with 14 bases between them. This CDR3 comprises 14 residues. The CDR3 nucleotides read TGTGCCAGCAGCCGCATTTTGGACGTTGGGGAGCTGTTTTTT. Its protein is CASSRILDVGELFF. Based on the CDR3 plus reference TRBV3-1 and TRBJ2-2, the full variable domain is DTAVSQTPKYLVTQMGNDKSIKCEQNLGHDTMYWYKQDSKKFLKIMFSYNNKELIINETVPNRFSPKSPDKAHLNLHINSLELGDSAVYFCASSRILDVGELFFGEGSRLTVL.

This chain joins TRBV20-1 and TRBJ1-2; D is ambiguous. The CDR3 runs 14 residues. V lost 1 base to trimming and J lost 0 bases, with 9 bases between them. Germline lookup yields CDR1 DFQATT and CDR2 SNEGSKA (reference sequence). The CDR3: CSARGARTNYGYTF. CDR3 DNA: TGCAGTGCTAGAGGTGCCCGGACTAACTATGGCTACACCTTC.

The V and J genes are TRBV12-3 or TRBV12-4 and TRBJ1-1; D gene uncertain. CDR3 length: 15 residues. V was cut by 5 bases and J by 0 bases, with 13 bases left in between. DNA of the CDR3: TGTGCCAGCAGTCTCCCCCCGGGAGTGAACACTGAAGCTTTCTTT. Translating it yields CASSLPPGVNTEAFF.

The chain recombines TRBV30 with TRBJ2-3, with 10 bases aligning to TRBD1. The CDR3 is 14 residues long. V lost 1 base to trimming and J lost 6 bases; unmatched junction nucleotides: 4. The germline V gene has CDR1 GTSNPN and CDR2 SVGIG (reference sequence). Written as DNA, the CDR3 is TGTGCCTGGAGTGGGACAGGGGGAAGGGATACGCAGTATTTT. Amino acid sequence: CAWSGTGGRDTQYF. Drawing the rest from reference TRBV30 and TRBJ2-3, the complete variable domain is SQTIHQWPATLVQPVGSPLSLECTVEGTSNPNLYWYRQAAGRGLQLLFYSVGIGQISSEVPQNLSASRPQDRQFILSSKKLLLSDSGFYLCAWSGTGGRDTQYFGPGTRLTVL.

This clonotype was observed once. The chain recombines TRBV7-2 with TRBJ2-1, with TRBD2 identical over 9 bases. V was clipped by 1 base and J by 2 bases; unmatched bases: 9. CDR1 SGHTA and CDR2 FQGNSA come from the germline V gene. The length of the CDR3 is 18 residues. The CDR3 loop reads CASSLVRPAGGTYNEQFF. CDR3 bases: TGTGCCAGCAGCTTAGTGAGGCCAGCGGGGGGAACCTACAATGAGCAGTTCTTC.

V usage is TRBV3-1 and J usage is TRBJ2-7, with 7 positions matching TRBD1. Unmatched junction bases numbered 7, after V lost 1 base and J lost 7 bases. Per the germline V gene, CDR1 is LGHDT and CDR2 is YNNKEL (reference sequence). CDR3 length equals 14 residues. CDR3 sequence reads: CASSQGGGPGEQYF. CDR3 nucleotide sequence: TGTGCCAGCAGCCAAGGAGGGGGCCCCGGGGAGCAGTACTTC.

This clonotype has a handful of counts. The rearrangement joins TRBV4-2 to TRBJ2-7; 9 nucleotides match TRBD2. CDR3 size: 18 residues. V was clipped by 0 bases and J by 2 bases; unmatched bases: 11. Germline assignment: CDR1 LGHNA and CDR2 YNFKEQ. This CDR3 reads CASSQDDPPSGAPYEQYF. The CDR3 DNA follows: TGTGCCAGCAGCCAAGATGACCCACCTAGCGGGGCCCCCTACGAGCAGTACTTC.

V usage is TRBV12-3 or TRBV12-4 and J usage is TRBJ2-1, with 11 bases identical to TRBD2. The ends lost 3 bases at V and 3 bases at J; junction bases unmatched: 4. CDR3 length: 16 residues. The CDR3 DNA reads as TGTGCCAGCAGTTTTTTAGGGACTAGCGGCTACAATGAGCAGTTCTTC. Protein product: CASSFLGTSGYNEQFF.

This clonotype was recorded a few times. The chain combines TRBV6-5 with TRBJ2-3; D call uncertain. The V and J ends lost 0 bases and 0 bases respectively, with 10 bases between them. Germline CDR1 MNHEY, CDR2 SVGAGI. This CDR3 contains 16 residues. CDR3 DNA sequence: TGTGCCAGCAGTTACTCTGGCTATCGAAGCACAGATACGCAGTATTTT. Translating it yields CASSYSGYRSTDTQYF.

This clonotype was detected only a few times. The chain couples TRBV7-9 to TRBJ2-3; 8 nucleotides line up with TRBD2. The trim removed 5 bases at V and 2 bases at J, leaving 9 bases unmatched. Germline V gives CDR1 SEHNR, CDR2 FQNEAQ (reference sequence). The CDR3 totals 16 residues. The CDR3: CASSPDGGLATDTQYF. CDR3 sequence (DNA): TGTGCCAGCAGCCCTGACGGAGGACTAGCCACAGATACGCAGTATTTT.

This clonotype occurred a few times. The gene calls are TRBV6-6 and TRBJ2-7; the D gene is possibly TRBD2 (6 bases). The germline gives CDR1 MNHNY, CDR2 SVGAGI (reference sequence). This CDR3 has 14 amino acids. Trimming removed 4 bases at V and 7 bases at J, with 17 bases between. Written as DNA, the CDR3 is TGTGCCAGCAGTTTTACAGCCCGGGGGAGGGAGCAGTACTTC. Translating gives CASSFTARGREQYF.

This clonotype has just a few counts. V gene TRBV6-2 or TRBV6-3 combines with J gene TRBJ2-7; weak D call: TRBD1 (6 bases). This CDR3 is built from 15 residues. The V gene's germline CDR1 is MNHEY and CDR2 SVGEGT. V lost 6 bases, J lost 2 bases, and 17 bases lay in between. CDR3 DNA: TGTGCCAGCAGCCTGGGCGGCAGGGGCGCCTACGAGCAGTACTTC. It translates to CASSLGGRGAYEQYF.

The chain carries TRBV5-1 and TRBJ2-6; the D is unclear. V lost 1 base and J lost 6, with 5 bases in between. This CDR3 contains 13 residues. In germline, CDR1 is SGHRS, CDR2 YFSETQ. The CDR3 is CASSLSKANVLTF. The CDR3, as DNA: TGCGCCAGCAGCTTGTCCAAGGCCAACGTCCTGACTTTC.

This clonotype was picked up one time. The V call is TRBV9, the J call TRBJ2-1; 12 nucleotides agree with TRBD2. This CDR3 has 18 residues. CDR1 is SGDLS and CDR2 is YYNGEE in the germline V gene. V dropped 4 bases and J dropped 6; count of bases not matched to a gene: 14. The chain's CDR3 is CASSPKPQPSGRGNEQFF. Written as DNA, the CDR3 is TGTGCCAGCAGCCCCAAACCTCAACCTAGCGGGAGGGGCAATGAGCAGTTCTTC.